This record looks at one T cell receptor (beta chain) sequence and its context. This entry belongs to a study of lymphopenia after photon versus proton radiotherapy. Using immunoSEQ multiplex PCR, the repertoire was profiled, and TCRdb retains in-frame clones only, with some absent. The table records some 31,000 clones, 84% of them present only once. The CDR3 loop spans 18 amino acids. CDR1 LNHNV and CDR2 YYDKDF come from the germline V gene (reference sequence). The trim removed 0 bases at V and 9 bases at J, leaving 15 bases unmatched. The J gene is TRBJ2-1, the V gene TRBV15, with 9 bases identical to TRBD2. The source was peripheral blood, collected from a patient treated with proton-based radiotherapy. The receptor was derived from a woman between 70 and 85 years old with pancreatic cancer. The CDR3 loop is CATSRDLGRLAAQTEQFF. The DNA for the CDR3 is TGTGCCACCAGCAGAGATCTTGGGAGACTAGCGGCTCAAACTGAGCAGTTCTTC. Based on the CDR3 plus reference TRBV15 and TRBJ2-1, the full variable domain is DAMVIQNPRYQVTQFGKPVTLSCSQTLNHNVMYWYQQKSSQAPKLLFHYYDKDFNNEADTPDNFQSRRPNTSFCFLDIRSPGLGDTAMYLCATSRDLGRLAAQTEQFFGPGTRLTVL.